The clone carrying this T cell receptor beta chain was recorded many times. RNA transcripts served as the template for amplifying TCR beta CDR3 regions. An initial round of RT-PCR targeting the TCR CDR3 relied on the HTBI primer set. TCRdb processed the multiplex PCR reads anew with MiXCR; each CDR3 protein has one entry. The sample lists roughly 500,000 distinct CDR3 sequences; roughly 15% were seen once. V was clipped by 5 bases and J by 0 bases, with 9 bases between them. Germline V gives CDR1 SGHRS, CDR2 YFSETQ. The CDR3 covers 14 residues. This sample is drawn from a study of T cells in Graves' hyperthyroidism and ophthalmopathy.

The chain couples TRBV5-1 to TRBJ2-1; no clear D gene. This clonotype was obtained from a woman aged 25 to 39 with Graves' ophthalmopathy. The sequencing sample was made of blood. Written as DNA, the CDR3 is TGCGCCAGCAGGCCCCAGGTCTCCTACAATGAGCAGTTCTTC. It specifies CASRPQVSYNEQFF.